The rows below give T cell receptor beta chains drawn from one sample of a study of T-cell reconstitution after alpha-beta-depleted transplantation in children. One entry per CDR3 protein, called by TCRdb with MiXCR from the PCR reads. The table records 240,000 or so distinct CDR3 sequences, about 12% of them present only once. Here the sequenced sample was PBMCs from the stem cell graft donor, taken from the stem cell graft. The receptor set was obtained from a human donor who donated a stem cell graft to a child with acute lymphoblastic leukemia. The CDR3 runs from the conserved cysteine through the conserved F or W. A D gene is named only where the DNA matches it firmly. Not every row has a clone size; where given, it reads once, few, many or a size class.

>TRBV6-5|14|TRBJ2-7|-|many
CASSYRAVLYEQYF
TGTGCCAGCAGTTATCGCGCGGTACTTTACGAGCAGTACTTC
>TRBV20-1|17|TRBJ2-3|-|many
CSANTITLANSADTQYF
TGCAGTGCTAACACCATCACGCTAGCTAATAGTGCAGATACGCAGTATTTT
>TRBV30|15|TRBJ1-1|-|-
CTWRRDGYLNTEAFF
TGTACCTGGAGACGAGACGGTTATCTGAACACTGAAGCTTTCTTT
>TRBV20-1|19|TRBJ1-5|TRBD1|many
CSALKSGTGGLISNQPQHF
TGCAGTGCCTTAAAATCCGGGACAGGGGGTCTTATAAGCAATCAGCCCCAGCATTTT
>TRBV29-1|13|TRBJ2-3|-|many
CSVEARATDTQYF
TGCAGCGTTGAAGCAAGGGCGACAGATACGCAGTATTTT
>TRBV29-1|20|TRBJ2-1|TRBD1|-
CSPTSIQIDSQDRVRNEQFF
TGCAGCCCGACCTCAATCCAGATAGACTCCCAAGACAGGGTAAGGAATGAGCAGTTCTTC
>TRBV12-3/TRBV12-4|15|TRBJ2-1|TRBD1|many
CACNRGDRAYNEQFF
TGTGCCTGCAACAGGGGGGACAGGGCATACAATGAGCAGTTCTTC
>TRBV5-1|13|TRBJ2-7|-|few
CASRSSVRDEQYF
TGCGCCAGCAGATCTAGCGTTCGGGACGAGCAGTACTTC
>TRBV6-2/TRBV6-3|14|TRBJ2-3|-|many
CASSRPGAEDTQYF
TGTGCCAGCAGCCGCCCTGGCGCGGAAGATACGCAGTATTTT
>TRBV9|17|TRBJ1-1|-|-
CASSVVRTATSNTEAFF
TGTGCCAGCAGCGTAGTTAGGACAGCGACATCGAACACTGAAGCTTTCTTT
>TRBV10-3|16|TRBJ2-2|TRBD2|many
CAIRRGLAGGTGELFF
TGTGCCATCAGGAGGGGACTAGCGGGGGGCACCGGGGAGCTGTTTTTT
>TRBV20-1|14|TRBJ2-3|-|many
CSPRGSTEADTQYF
TGCAGCCCGAGGGGGAGCACCGAGGCAGATACGCAGTATTTT
>TRBV28|13|TRBJ2-7|-|many
CASSLLAGTQLIF
TGTGCCAGCAGCCTCCTCGCAGGGACCCAACTCATCTTC
>TRBV10-3|14|TRBJ2-7|-|-
CATGYRASLSEQYF
TGTGCCACCGGGTACAGGGCGTCGCTCTCCGAGCAGTACTTC
>TRBV10-3|15|TRBJ1-4|-|many
CATALNSGSNEKLFF
TGTGCCACCGCCCTCAACTCAGGATCTAATGAAAAACTGTTTTTT
>TRBV7-6|15|TRBJ2-7|-|many
CASSLQEYSSYEQYF
TGTGCCAGCAGCCTTCAGGAGTATAGCTCCTACGAGCAGTACTTC
>TRBV7-2|16|TRBJ2-7|TRBD2|-
CASSLAGRLAGVEQYF
TGTGCCAGCAGCTTGGCGGGTAGGCTAGCGGGCGTCGAGCAGTACTTC
>TRBV25-1|14|TRBJ2-7|TRBD1|many
CASTRQGGSREQYF
TGTGCCAGCACCAGACAGGGCGGTTCTCGCGAGCAGTACTTC
>TRBV7-3|15|TRBJ2-3|TRBD1|-
CASSPYRGSPDTQYF
TGTGCCAGCAGCCCGTACAGGGGCTCCCCAGATACGCAGTATTTT
>TRBV9|14|TRBJ2-2|-|many
CASSVGMTAGELFF
TGTGCCAGCAGCGTGGGGATGACCGCCGGGGAGCTGTTTTTT
>TRBV10-3|15|TRBJ2-7|-|many
CAISEGGEITYEQYF
TGTGCCATCAGTGAGGGAGGGGAAATCACCTACGAGCAGTACTTC
>TRBV12-3/TRBV12-4|13|TRBJ2-5|-|many
CASSLDAGETQYF
TGTGCCAGCAGTTTAGATGCCGGGGAGACCCAGTACTTC
>TRBV7-9|15|TRBJ1-5|-|many
CASSLSGRNIQPQHF
TGTGCCAGCAGCTTATCAGGGCGTAATATTCAGCCCCAGCATTTT
>TRBV6-2/TRBV6-3|13|TRBJ2-7|-|many
CASTKDGTYEQYF
TGTGCCAGCACAAAAGACGGAACCTACGAGCAGTACTTC
>TRBV29-1|12|TRBJ2-2|-|many
CSVHEYTGELFF
TGCAGCGTTCACGAATACACCGGGGAGCTGTTTTTT
>TRBV24-1|17|TRBJ2-3|TRBD2|few
CATSDVQLAGERDTQYF
TGTGCCACCAGTGATGTACAGCTAGCGGGGGAACGCGATACGCAGTATTTT
>TRBV7-9|15|TRBJ2-5|TRBD1|-
CASSFYPGGGETQYF
TGTGCCAGCAGCTTTTACCCAGGGGGCGGTGAGACCCAGTACTTC
>TRBV12-3/TRBV12-4|15|TRBJ2-1|TRBD2|many
CASSLRREGSNEQFF
TGTGCCAGCAGTTTAAGGCGGGAGGGCAGCAATGAGCAGTTCTTC
>TRBV27|15|TRBJ2-2|TRBD1|many
CASRSGDRVTGELFF
TGTGCCAGCAGATCCGGGGACAGGGTCACCGGGGAGCTGTTTTTT
>TRBV12-3/TRBV12-4|16|TRBJ1-3|-|many
CASSFSSGLSGNTIYF
TGTGCCAGCAGTTTTAGTTCCGGACTCTCTGGAAACACCATATATTTT
>TRBV19|15|TRBJ2-7|TRBD2|-
CASSNLAGAYYEQYF
TGTGCCAGTAGTAATCTAGCGGGAGCTTACTACGAGCAGTACTTC
>TRBV28|15|TRBJ1-2|TRBD1|many
CGSEGAKVANYGYTF
TGTGGCTCGGAGGGGGCGAAGGTAGCGAACTATGGCTACACCTTC
>TRBV15|15|TRBJ1-1|-|many
CATSRADEGITEAFF
TGTGCCACCAGCAGGGCGGACGAGGGTATTACTGAAGCTTTCTTT
>TRBV2|17|TRBJ2-1|TRBD2|-
CASILQGATSGGSEQFF
TGTGCCAGTATACTACAGGGAGCGACTAGCGGGGGGTCCGAGCAGTTCTTC
>TRBV7-2|13|TRBJ2-3|-|-
CASGGGWTDTQYF
TGTGCCAGCGGTGGGGGGTGGACAGATACGCAGTATTTT
>TRBV5-4|15|TRBJ2-7|-|many
CASSFLPESNDEQYF
TGTGCCAGCAGCTTCCTCCCGGAGTCCAACGACGAGCAGTACTTC
>TRBV12-3/TRBV12-4|14|TRBJ2-4|-|many
CASSLGGGGNIQYF
TGTGCCAGCAGTTTAGGTGGGGGCGGAAACATTCAGTACTTC
>TRBV28|12|TRBJ2-4|-|many
CATDDSKNIQYF
TGTGCTACGGACGATTCCAAAAACATTCAGTACTTC